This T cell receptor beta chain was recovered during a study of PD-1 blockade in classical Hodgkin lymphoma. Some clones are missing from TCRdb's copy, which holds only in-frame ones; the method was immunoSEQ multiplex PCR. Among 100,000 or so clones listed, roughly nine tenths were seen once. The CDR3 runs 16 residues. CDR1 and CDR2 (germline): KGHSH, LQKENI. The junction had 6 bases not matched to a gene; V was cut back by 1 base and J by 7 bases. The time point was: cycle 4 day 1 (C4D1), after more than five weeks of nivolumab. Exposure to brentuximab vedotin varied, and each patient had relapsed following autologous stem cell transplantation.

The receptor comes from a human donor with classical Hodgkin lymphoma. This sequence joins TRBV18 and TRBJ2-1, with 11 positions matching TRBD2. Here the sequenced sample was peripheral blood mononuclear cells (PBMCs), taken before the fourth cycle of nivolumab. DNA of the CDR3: TGTGCCAGCTCACCACGCATAGCGGGAGGGGGTAATGAGCAGTTCTTC. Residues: CASSPRIAGGGNEQFF.